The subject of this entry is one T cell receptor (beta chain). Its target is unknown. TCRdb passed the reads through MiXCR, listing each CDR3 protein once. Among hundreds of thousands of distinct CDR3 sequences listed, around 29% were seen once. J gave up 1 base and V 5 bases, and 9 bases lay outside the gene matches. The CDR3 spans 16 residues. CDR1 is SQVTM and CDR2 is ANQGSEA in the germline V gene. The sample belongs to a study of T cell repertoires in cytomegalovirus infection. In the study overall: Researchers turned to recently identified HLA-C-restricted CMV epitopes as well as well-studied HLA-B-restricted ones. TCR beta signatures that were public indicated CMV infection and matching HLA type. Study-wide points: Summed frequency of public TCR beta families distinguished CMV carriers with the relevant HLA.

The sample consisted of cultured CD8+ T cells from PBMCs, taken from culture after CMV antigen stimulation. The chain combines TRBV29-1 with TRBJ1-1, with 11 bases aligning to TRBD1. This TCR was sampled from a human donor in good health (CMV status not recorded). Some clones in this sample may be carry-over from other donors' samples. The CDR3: CSVKPGQGGENTEAFF. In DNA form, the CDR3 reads TGCAGCGTTAAGCCGGGACAGGGGGGTGAGAACACTGAAGCTTTCTTT.